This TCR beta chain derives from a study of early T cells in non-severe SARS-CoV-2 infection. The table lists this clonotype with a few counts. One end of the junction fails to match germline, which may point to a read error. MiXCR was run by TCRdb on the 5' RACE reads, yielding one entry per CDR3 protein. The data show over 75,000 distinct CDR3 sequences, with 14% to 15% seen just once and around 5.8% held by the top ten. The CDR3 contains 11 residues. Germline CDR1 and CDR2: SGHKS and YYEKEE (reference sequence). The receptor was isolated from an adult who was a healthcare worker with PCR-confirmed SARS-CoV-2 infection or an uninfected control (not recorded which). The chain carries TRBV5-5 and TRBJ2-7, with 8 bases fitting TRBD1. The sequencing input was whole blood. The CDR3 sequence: CASSYRDRIDF. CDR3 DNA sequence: TGTGCCAGCAGCTACCGGGACAGGATCGACTTC.